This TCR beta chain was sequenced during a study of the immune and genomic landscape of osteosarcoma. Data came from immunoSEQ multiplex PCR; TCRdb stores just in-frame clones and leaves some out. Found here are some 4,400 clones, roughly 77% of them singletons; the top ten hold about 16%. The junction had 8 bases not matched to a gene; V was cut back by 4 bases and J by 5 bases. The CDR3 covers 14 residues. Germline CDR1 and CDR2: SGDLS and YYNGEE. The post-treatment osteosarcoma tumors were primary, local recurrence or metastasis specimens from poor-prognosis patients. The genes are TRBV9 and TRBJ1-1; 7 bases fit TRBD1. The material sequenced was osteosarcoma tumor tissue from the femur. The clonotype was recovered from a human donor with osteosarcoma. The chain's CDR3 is CASSTRDSFTEAFF. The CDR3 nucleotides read TGTGCCAGCAGCACCCGGGACAGTTTTACTGAAGCTTTCTTT.